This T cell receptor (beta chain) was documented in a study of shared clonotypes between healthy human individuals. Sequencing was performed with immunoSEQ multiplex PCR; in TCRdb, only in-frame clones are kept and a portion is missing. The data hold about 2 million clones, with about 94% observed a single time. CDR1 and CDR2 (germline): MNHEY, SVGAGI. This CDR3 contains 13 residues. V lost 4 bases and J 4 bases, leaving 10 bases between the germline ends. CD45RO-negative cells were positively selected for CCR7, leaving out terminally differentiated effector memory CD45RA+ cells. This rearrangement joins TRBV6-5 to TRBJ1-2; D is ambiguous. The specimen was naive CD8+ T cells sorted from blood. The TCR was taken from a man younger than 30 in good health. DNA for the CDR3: TGTGCCAGCAGTTCCCCAGGCACCTATGGCTACACCTTC. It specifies CASSSPGTYGYTF.